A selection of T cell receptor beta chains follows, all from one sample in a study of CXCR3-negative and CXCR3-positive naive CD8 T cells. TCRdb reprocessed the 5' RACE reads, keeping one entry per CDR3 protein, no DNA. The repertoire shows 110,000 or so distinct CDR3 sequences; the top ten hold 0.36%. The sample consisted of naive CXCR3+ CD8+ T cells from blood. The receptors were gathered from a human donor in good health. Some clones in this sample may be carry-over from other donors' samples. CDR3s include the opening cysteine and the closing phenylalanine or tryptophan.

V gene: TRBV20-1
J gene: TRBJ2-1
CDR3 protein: CSAIPPAGGVNEQFF

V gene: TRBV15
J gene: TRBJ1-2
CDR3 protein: CATRRYAQQDNYGYTF

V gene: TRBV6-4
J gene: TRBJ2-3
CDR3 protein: CASSAGSTDTQYF

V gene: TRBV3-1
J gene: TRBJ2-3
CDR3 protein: CASSHGGGYPLRDTQYF

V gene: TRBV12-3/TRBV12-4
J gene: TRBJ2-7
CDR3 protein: CASSFQGLHEQYF

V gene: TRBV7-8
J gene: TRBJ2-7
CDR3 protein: CASSTRLNSYEQYF

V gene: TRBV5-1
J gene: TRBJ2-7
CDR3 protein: CASSGAGGIYEQYF

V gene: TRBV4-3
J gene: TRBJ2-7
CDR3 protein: CAGSQDRGIGYEQYF

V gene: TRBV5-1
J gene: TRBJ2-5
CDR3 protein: CASSTEGTAQETQYF

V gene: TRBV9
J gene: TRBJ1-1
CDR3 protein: CASSGTGTRNTEAFF

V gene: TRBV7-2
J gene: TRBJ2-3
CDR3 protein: CASSPSGGATDTQYF

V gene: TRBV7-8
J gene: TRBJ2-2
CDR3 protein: CASSFPGQNANTGELFF

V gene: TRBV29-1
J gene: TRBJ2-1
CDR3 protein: CSVTPGANEQLF

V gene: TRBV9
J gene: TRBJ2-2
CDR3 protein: CASSVGQNTGELFF

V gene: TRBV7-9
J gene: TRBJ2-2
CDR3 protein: CASSPGAGTGATGELFF

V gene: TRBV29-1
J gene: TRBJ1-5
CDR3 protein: CSVGDTKESNQPQHF

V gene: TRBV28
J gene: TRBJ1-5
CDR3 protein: CATNSGGGQPQHF

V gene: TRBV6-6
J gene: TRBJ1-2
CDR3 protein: CASIHTGDGNYGYTF

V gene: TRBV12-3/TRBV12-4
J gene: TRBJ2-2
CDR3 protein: CATYGGVGTGELFF

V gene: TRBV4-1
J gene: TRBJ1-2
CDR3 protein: CASSPGPQIPLNYGYTF

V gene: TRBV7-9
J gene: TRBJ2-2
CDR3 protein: CASSPGSSGTGELFF

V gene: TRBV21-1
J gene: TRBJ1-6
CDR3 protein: CASSNASSLNSPLHF

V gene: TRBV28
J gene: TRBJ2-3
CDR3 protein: CASSAYGTARKQYF

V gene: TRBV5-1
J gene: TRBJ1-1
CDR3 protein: CASSSAVNTEAFF

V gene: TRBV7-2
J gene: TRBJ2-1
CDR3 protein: CASSLVSPAGGPSSYNEQFF

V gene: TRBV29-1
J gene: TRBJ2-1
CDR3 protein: CSVDVTYKPTYNEQFF

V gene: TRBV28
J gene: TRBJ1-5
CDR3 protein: CASSPDGQGFNQPQHF

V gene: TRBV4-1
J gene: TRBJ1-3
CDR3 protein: CASSQTPGGAWSGNTIYF

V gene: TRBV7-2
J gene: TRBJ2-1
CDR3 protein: CASSTHDRAYNEQFF

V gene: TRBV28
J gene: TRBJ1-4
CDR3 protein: CASSPWGRSLFF